What follows is one T cell receptor (beta chain) and its context. These data belong to a study of T cell responses to AZD1222 COVID-19 vaccine. Germline CDR1 and CDR2: SNHLY and FYNNEI. Trimming took off 7 bases at V and 0 bases at J, with 24 bases between the two ends. The length of the CDR3 is 18 residues. TCRdb's copy holds only in-frame clones and misses some; the assay was immunoSEQ multiplex PCR. The sample lists approximately 150,000 clones, around 92% occurring once. This TCR derives from an adult who received the AZD1222 COVID-19 vaccine. The sequencing here drew on peripheral blood, taken 28 days after the second AZD1222 dose. V and J are TRBV2 and TRBJ1-2; unclear D gene. The CDR3: CASTDTRLGERANYGYTF. CDR3 sequence (DNA): TGTGCCAGCACCGATACACGCCTTGGGGAAAGAGCTAACTATGGCTACACCTTC.